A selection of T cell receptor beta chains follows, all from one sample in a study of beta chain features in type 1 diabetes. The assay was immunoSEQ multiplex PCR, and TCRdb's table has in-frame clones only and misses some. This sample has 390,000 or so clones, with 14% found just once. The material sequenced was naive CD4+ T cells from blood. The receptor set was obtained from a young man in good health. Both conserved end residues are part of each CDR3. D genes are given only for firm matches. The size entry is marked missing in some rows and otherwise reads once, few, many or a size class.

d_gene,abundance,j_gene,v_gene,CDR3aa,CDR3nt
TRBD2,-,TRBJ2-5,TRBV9,CASSVGLVLSETQYF,TGTGCCAGCAGCGTCGGACTAGTTTTATCTGAGACCCAGTACTTC
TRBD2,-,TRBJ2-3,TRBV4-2,CASSQEVAGVTDTQYF,TGTGCCAGCAGCCAAGAGGTAGCGGGGGTCACAGATACGCAGTATTTT
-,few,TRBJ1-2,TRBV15,CATSRDQLNNYGYTF,TGTGCCACCAGCAGAGATCAGCTAAACAACTATGGCTACACCTTC
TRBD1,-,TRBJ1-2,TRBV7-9,CASTLQGGYGYTF,TGTGCCAGCACTCTACAGGGGGGCTATGGCTACACCTTC
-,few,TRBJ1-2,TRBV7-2,CASSATANYGYTF,TGTGCCAGCAGCGCGACAGCCAACTATGGCTACACCTTC
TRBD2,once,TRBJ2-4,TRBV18,CASSPPTSGGGGIQYF,TGTGCCAGCTCACCTCCGACTAGCGGGGGGGGAGGCATTCAGTACTTC
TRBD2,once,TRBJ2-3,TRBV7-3,CASSFIAGGRDTQYF,TGTGCCAGCAGCTTCATAGCGGGGGGCCGAGATACGCAGTATTTT
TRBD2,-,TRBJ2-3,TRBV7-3,CASSSGLAGYTDTQYF,TGTGCCAGCAGCTCGGGACTAGCGGGATACACAGATACGCAGTATTTT
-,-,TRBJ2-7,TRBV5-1,CASTYEQYF,TGCGCCAGCACCTACGAGCAGTACTTC
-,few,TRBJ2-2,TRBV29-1,CSVSLGELFF,TGCAGCGTTTCCCTCGGGGAGCTGTTTTTT
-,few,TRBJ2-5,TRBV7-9,CASRNEPKETQYF,TGTGCCAGCAGAAACGAACCCAAAGAGACCCAGTACTTC
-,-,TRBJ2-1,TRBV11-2,CASSFFLAGSSYNEQFF,TGTGCCAGCAGCTTCTTTTTGGCGGGTAGCTCCTACAATGAGCAGTTCTTC
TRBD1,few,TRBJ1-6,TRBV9,CASSVADRGFPLHF,TGTGCCAGCAGCGTAGCGGACAGGGGTTTCCCCCTCCACTTT
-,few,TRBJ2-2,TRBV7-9,CASSTLRAGELFF,TGTGCCAGCAGCACGTTACGGGCCGGGGAGCTGTTTTTT
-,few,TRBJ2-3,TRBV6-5,CASSFRAQRTDTQYF,TGTGCCAGCAGTTTTCGGGCACAGCGCACAGATACGCAGTATTTT
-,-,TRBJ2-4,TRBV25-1,CASKGLAKNIQYF,TGTGCCAGCAAGGGCCTAGCCAAAAACATTCAGTACTTC
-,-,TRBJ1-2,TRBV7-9,CASSLGAGGYTF,TGTGCCAGCAGCTTAGGGGCAGGTGGCTACACCTTC
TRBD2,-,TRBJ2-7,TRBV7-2,CASSSRLAGGTYEQYF,TGTGCCAGCAGCTCGCGACTAGCGGGGGGAACCTACGAGCAGTACTTC
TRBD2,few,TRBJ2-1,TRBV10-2,CASREWSSSGSVYNEQFF,TGCGCCAGCAGAGAGTGGAGTTCTAGCGGGAGCGTTTACAATGAGCAGTTCTTC
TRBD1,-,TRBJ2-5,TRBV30,CAWSVLSGGTQYF,TGTGCCTGGAGTGTGCTTTCAGGGGGGACCCAGTACTTC
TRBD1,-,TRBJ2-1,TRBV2,CASSPGGGYEQFF,TGTGCCAGCAGTCCAGGGGGTGGCTATGAGCAGTTCTTC
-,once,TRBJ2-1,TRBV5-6,CASSLFRYNEQFF,TGTGCCAGCAGCTTGTTTCGGTACAATGAGCAGTTCTTC
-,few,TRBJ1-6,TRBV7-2,CASSVGGNSPLHF,TGTGCCAGCAGCGTAGGGGGAAACTCACCCCTCCACTTT
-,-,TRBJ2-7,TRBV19,CASSTLTNKDEQYF,TGTGCCAGTAGTACCTTGACGAACAAGGACGAGCAGTACTTC
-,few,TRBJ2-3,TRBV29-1,CSVEYSAAPPTDTQYF,TGCAGCGTTGAATATTCTGCGGCCCCCCCCACAGATACGCAGTATTTT
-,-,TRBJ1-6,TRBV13,CASSLERGGSPLHF,TGTGCCAGCAGCTTAGAAAGGGGTGGCTCACCCCTCCACTTT
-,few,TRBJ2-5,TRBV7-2,CASSLAKYGQRETQYF,TGTGCCAGCAGCTTAGCCAAGTACGGACAGCGGGAGACCCAGTACTTC
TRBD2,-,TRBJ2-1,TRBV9,CASSETSGRNNEQFF,TGTGCCAGCAGCGAGACTAGCGGGAGAAACAATGAGCAGTTCTTC
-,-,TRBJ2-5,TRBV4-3,CASSRGGEIQETQYF,TGCGCCAGCAGCAGAGGGGGAGAGATTCAAGAGACCCAGTACTTC
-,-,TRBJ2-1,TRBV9,CASSVADRIDEQFF,TGTGCCAGCAGCGTAGCCGACAGGATCGATGAGCAGTTCTTC
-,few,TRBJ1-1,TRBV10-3,CAISGGQGTEAFF,TGTGCCATCAGTGGAGGGCAGGGCACTGAAGCTTTCTTT
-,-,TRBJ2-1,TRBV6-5,CASSYSTGHEQFF,TGTGCCAGCAGTTACTCAACCGGGCATGAGCAGTTCTTC
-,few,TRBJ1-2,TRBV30,CAWSDQGDGYTF,TGTGCCTGGAGTGACCAGGGTGACGGCTACACCTTC
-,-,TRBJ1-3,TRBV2,CASIPDVSGNTIYF,TGTGCCAGCATTCCGGATGTCTCTGGAAACACCATATATTTT
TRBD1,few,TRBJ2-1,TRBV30,CAWSAPDRVYNEQFF,TGTGCCTGGAGTGCCCCGGACAGGGTTTACAATGAGCAGTTCTTC
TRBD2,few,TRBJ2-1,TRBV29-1,CSVELADEQFF,TGCAGCGTTGAACTAGCGGACGAGCAGTTCTTC
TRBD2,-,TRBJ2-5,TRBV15,CATCIGLAVQETQYF,TGTGCCACCTGCATCGGACTAGCGGTCCAAGAGACCCAGTACTTC
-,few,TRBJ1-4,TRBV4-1,CASSQVTGKLFF,TGCGCCAGCAGCCAAGTGACCGGAAAACTGTTTTTT
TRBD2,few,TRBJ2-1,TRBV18,CASSPPGLANNEQFF,TGTGCCAGCTCACCTCCTGGACTAGCTAACAATGAGCAGTTCTTC
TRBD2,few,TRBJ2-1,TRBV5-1,CASSLTSGRADNEQFF,TGCGCCAGCAGCCTGACTAGCGGGAGGGCCGACAATGAGCAGTTCTTC
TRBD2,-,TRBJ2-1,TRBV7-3,CASSLGTSVYNEQFF,TGTGCCAGCAGCTTAGGTACTAGCGTTTACAATGAGCAGTTCTTC
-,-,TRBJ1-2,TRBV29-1,CSARSPFDYGYTF,TGCAGCGCCCGAAGCCCGTTCGACTATGGCTACACCTTC